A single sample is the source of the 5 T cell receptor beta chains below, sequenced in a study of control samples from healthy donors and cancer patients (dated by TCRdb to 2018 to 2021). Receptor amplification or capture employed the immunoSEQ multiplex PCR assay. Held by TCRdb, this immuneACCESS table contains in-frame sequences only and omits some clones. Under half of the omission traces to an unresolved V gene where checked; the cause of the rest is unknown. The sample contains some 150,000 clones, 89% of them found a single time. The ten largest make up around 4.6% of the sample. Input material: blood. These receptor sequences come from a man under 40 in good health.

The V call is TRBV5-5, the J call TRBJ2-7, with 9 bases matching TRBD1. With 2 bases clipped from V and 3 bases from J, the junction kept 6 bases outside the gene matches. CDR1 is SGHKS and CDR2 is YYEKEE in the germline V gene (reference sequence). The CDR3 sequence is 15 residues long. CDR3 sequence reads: CASSLTGGALYEQYF. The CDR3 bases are TGTGCCAGCAGCTTAACAGGGGGCGCCCTCTACGAGCAGTACTTC.

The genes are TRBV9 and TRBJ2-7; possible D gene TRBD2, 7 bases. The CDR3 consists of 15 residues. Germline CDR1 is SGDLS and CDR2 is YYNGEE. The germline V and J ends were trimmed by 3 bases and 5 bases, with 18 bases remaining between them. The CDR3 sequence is CASSAEGGAMDEQYF. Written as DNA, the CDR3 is TGTGCCAGCAGCGCAGAGGGGGGGGCGATGGACGAGCAGTACTTC.

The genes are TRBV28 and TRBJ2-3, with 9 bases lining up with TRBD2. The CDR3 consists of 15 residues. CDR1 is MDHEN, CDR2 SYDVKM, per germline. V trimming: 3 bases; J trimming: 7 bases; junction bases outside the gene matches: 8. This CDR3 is CASSLGGGGANTQYF. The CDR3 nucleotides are TGTGCCAGCAGTTTGGGAGGCGGGGGGGCAAATACGCAGTATTTT.

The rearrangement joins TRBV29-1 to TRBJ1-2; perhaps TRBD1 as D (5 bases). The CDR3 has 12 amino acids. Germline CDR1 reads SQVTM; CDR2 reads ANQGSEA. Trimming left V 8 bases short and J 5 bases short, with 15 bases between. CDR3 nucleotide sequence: TGCAGCATAGGTGGGGACGAATATGGCTACACCTTC. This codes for CSIGGDEYGYTF.

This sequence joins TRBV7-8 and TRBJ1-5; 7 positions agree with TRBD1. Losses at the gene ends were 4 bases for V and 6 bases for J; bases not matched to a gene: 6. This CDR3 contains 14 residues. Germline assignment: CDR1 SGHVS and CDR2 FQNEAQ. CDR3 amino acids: CASSYDRVSQPQHF. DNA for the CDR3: TGTGCCAGCAGCTACGACAGGGTGAGTCAGCCCCAGCATTTT.